This record looks at one TCR beta chain sequence and its context. Its antigen is currently unknown. Via MiXCR, TCRdb re-called the reads, giving one row per CDR3 protein. This sample yields approximately 1,000,000 distinct CDR3 sequences, of which around 32% are seen a single time; around an eighth belongs to the top ten. Per germline, CDR1 LGHDT and CDR2 YNNKEL (reference sequence). The CDR3 runs 17 residues. Trimming cost V 2 bases and J 1 base; bases outside gene matches: 9. These data originate in a study of T cell repertoires in cytomegalovirus infection. About the research overall: CMV infection and matching HLA type were both indicated by public TCR beta signatures. Study results and caveats: Summed frequency of shared TCR beta families picked out CMV carriers who also had the relevant HLA. In two of eight donors, the top clonotype was HLA-C-restricted CMV-specific.

This TCR derives from a human donor in good health (CMV status not recorded). Some clones in this sample may be carry-over from other donors' samples. This rearrangement joins TRBV3-1 to TRBJ2-3, with 7 bases aligning to TRBD2. The source material was cultured CD8+ T cells from PBMCs, sampled from culture after CMV antigen stimulation. The CDR3 region has the DNA TGTGCCAGCAGCCAAAAAATCGGCGGGGGTGGCACAGATACGCAGTATTTT. Amino acid sequence: CASSQKIGGGGTDTQYF.